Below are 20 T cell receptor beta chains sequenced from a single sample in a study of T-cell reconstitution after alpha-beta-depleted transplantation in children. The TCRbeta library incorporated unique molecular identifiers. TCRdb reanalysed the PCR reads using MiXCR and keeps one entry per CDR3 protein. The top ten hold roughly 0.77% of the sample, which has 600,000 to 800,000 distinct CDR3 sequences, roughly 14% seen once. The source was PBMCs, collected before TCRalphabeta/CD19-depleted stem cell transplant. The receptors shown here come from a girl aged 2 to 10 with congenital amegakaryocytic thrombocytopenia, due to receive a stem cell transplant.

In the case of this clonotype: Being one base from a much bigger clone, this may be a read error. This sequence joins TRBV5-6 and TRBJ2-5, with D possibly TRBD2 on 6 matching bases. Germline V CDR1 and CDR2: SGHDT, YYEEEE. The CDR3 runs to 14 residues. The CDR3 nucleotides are TGTGCCAGCAGCCCGGGGCTTGGGGAGGAGACCCGGTACTTC. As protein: CASSPGLGEETRYF.

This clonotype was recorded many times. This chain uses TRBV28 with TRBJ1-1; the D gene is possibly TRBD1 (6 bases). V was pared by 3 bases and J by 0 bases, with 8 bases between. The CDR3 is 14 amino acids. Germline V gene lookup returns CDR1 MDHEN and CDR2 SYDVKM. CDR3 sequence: CASSFTGLNTEAFF. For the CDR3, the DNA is TGTGCCAGCAGTTTTACAGGGCTGAACACTGAAGCTTTCTTT.

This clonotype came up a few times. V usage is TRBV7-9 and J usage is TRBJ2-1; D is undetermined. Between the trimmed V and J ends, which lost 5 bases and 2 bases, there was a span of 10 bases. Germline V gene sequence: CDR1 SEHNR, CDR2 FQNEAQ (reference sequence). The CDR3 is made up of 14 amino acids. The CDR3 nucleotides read TGTGCCAGCAGCCTCCGGGCCCCCTACAATGAGCAGTTCTTC. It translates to CASSLRAPYNEQFF.

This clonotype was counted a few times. CDR3 bases: TGCAGTGCTGAGAGGCGTTCCAAAAACATTCAGTACTTC. Translating gives CSAERRSKNIQYF. This chain joins TRBV20-1 and TRBJ2-4, with D unclear. V gave up 5 bases and J gave up 2 bases, with 10 bases separating them. Looked up from germline, CDR1 is DFQATT and CDR2 is SNEGSKA (reference sequence). The CDR3 runs 13 residues.

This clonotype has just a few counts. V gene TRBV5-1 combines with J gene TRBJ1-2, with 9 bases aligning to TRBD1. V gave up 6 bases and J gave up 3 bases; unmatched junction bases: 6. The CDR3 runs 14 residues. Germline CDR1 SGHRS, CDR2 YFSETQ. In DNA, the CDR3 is TGCGCCAGCACCCTGGGACAGGGAGACTATGGCTACACCTTC. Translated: CASTLGQGDYGYTF.

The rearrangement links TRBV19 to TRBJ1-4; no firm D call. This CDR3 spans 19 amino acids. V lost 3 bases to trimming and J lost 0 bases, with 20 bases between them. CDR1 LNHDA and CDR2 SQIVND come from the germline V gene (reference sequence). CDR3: CASSITHRLLYATNEKLFF. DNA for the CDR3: TGTGCCAGTAGTATCACACACCGCTTACTTTATGCAACTAATGAAAAACTGTTTTTT.

CDR3 loop: CASSRDRNRGPVQDTEAFF. The CDR3 coding sequence is TGTGCCAGCAGCCGCGATAGAAACAGGGGCCCAGTGCAGGACACTGAAGCTTTCTTT. The chain joins TRBV4-2 to TRBJ1-1; 7 bases align to TRBD1. V dropped 4 bases and J dropped 3; count of bases not matched to a gene: 20. CDR1 and CDR2 from the germline V gene are LGHNA and YNFKEQ. CDR3 length equals 19 residues.

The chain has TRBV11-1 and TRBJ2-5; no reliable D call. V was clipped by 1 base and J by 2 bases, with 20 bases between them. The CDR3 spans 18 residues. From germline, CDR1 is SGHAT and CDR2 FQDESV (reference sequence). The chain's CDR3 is CASSLVSGGPSFQETQYF. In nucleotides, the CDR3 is TGTGCCAGCAGCTTAGTGTCGGGCGGTCCCTCCTTTCAAGAGACCCAGTACTTC.

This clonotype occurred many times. The CDR3 spells CASSLGGRALDTQYF. The CDR3 nucleotides read TGTGCCAGCAGCTTAGGCGGGAGGGCGTTGGATACGCAGTATTTT. V gene TRBV7-2 combines with J gene TRBJ2-3, with 9 bases matching TRBD2. Germline CDR1 reads SGHTA; CDR2 reads FQGNSA. J was trimmed by 6 bases and V by 1 base; bases with no gene match: 5. The CDR3 loop spans 15 amino acids.

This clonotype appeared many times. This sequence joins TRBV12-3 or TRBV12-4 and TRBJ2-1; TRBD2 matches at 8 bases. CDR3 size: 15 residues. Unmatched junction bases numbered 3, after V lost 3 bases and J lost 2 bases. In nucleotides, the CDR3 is TGTGCCAGCAGTTTCTCCGGGAGGGCCTACAATGAGCAGTTCTTC. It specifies CASSFSGRAYNEQFF.

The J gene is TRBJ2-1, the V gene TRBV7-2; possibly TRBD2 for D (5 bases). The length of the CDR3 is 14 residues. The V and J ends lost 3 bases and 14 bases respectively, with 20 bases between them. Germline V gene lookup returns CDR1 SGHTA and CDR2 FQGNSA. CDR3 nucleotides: TGTGCCAGCAGCTTTACCGTTGGAGGAGCCCCAGAGTTCTTC. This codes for CASSFTVGGAPEFF.

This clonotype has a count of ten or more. CDR3 loop: CASSAVGTSSGELFF. The CDR3 DNA sequence: TGTGCCAGCAGTGCGGTTGGGACTAGCTCCGGGGAGCTGTTTTTT. The gene calls are TRBV6-1 and TRBJ2-2; 9 bases are a match to TRBD2. V gave up 4 bases and J gave up 6 bases; unmatched junction bases: 6. The CDR3 runs 15 residues. Germline CDR1 MNHNS, CDR2 SASEGT.

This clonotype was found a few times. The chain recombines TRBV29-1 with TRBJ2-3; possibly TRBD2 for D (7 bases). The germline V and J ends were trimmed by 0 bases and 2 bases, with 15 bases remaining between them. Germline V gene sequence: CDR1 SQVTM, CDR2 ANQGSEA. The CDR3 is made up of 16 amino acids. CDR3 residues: CSVEDVGGRDTDTQYF. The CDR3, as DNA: TGCAGCGTTGAAGATGTGGGGGGGCGGGACACAGATACGCAGTATTTT.

The CDR3 spells CASSAIQRSFSTDTQYF. CDR3 DNA: TGTGCCAGCAGTGCTATCCAAAGGTCTTTTAGCACAGATACGCAGTATTTT. The J gene is TRBJ2-3, the V gene TRBV12-3 or TRBV12-4; D uncertain. The CDR3 covers 17 residues. Trimming left V 5 bases short and J 0 bases short, with 18 bases between.

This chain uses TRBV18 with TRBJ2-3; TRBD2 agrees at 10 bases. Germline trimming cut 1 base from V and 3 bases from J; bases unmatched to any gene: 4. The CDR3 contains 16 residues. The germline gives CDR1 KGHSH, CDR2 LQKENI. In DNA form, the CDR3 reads TGTGCCAGCTCACCACTAGCTAGCGGGAGTACAGATACGCAGTATTTT. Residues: CASSPLASGSTDTQYF.

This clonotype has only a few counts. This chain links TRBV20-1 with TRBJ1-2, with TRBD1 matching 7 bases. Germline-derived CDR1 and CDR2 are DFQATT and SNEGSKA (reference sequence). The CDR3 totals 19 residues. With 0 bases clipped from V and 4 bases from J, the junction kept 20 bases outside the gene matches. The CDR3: CSARDPLSNPGQPFYGYTF. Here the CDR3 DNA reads TGCAGTGCTAGAGATCCTTTATCGAATCCGGGACAGCCTTTCTATGGCTACACCTTC.

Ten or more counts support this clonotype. Written as DNA, the CDR3 is TGCAGCGTACCAGGTAAGATGAACACTGAAGCTTTCTTT. Amino acids: CSVPGKMNTEAFF. The rearrangement uses TRBV29-1 and TRBJ1-1; D gene ambiguous. Germline V gene data show CDR1 as SQVTM and CDR2 as ANQGSEA. Trimming pared 6 bases from V and 0 bases from J, leaving 11 bases between. This CDR3 is built from 13 residues.

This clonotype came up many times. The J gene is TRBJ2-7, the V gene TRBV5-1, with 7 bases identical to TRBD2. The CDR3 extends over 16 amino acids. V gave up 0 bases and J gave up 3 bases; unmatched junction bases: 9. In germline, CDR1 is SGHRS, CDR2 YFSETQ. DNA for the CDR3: TGCGCCAGCAGCTTGGCCGGCGGGAGAAGTCTCTACGAGCAGTACTTC. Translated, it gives CASSLAGGRSLYEQYF.

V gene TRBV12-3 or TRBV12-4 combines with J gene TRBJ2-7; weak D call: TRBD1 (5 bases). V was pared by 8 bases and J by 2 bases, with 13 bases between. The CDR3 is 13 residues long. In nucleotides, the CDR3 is TGTGCCAGCTCATTACAGGTGGCCTACGAGCAGTACTTC. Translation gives CASSLQVAYEQYF.

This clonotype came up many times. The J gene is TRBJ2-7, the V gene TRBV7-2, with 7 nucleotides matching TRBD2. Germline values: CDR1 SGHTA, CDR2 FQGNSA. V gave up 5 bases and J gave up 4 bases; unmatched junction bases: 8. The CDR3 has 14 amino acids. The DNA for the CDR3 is TGTGCCAGCAGCAGGCGACCGGGAGGTTACGAGCAGTACTTC. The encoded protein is CASSRRPGGYEQYF.